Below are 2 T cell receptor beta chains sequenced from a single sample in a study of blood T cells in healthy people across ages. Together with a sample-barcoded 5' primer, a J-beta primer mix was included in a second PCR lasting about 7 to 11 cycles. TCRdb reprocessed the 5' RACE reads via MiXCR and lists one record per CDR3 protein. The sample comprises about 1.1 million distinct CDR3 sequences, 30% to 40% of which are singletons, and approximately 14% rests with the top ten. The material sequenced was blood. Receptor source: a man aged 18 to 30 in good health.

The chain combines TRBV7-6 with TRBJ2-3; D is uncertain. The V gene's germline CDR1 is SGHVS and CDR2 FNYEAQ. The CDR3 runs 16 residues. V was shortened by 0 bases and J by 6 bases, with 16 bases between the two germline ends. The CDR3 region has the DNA TGTGCCAGCAGCTTAGCCGTCCCAACCGCGGTTGATACGCAGTATTTT. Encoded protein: CASSLAVPTAVDTQYF.

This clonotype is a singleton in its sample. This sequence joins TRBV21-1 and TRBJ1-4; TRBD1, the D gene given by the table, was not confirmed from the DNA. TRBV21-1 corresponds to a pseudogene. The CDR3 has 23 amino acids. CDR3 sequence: CASSISWDSPKFPKSRIHPELFF. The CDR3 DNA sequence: TGTGCCAGCAGCATCTCCTGGGACAGCCCTAAGTTCCCCAAATCCCGGATCCATCCGGAACTGTTTTTT.